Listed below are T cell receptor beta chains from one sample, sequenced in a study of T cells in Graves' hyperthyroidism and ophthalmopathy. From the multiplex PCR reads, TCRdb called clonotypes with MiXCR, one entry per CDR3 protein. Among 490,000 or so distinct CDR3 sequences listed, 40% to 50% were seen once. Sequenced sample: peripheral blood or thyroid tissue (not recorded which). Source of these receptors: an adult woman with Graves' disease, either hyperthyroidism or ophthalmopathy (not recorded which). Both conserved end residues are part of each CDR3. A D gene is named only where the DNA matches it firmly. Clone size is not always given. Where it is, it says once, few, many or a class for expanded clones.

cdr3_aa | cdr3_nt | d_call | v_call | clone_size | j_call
CASSLGQGTNYGYTF | TGTGCCAGCAGCTTAGGACAGGGTACAAACTATGGCTACACCTTC | TRBD1 | TRBV7-9 | few | TRBJ1-2
CASSRVVANTEAFF | TGCGCCAGCAGCCGTGTTGTCGCAAACACTGAAGCTTTCTTT | NA | TRBV4-1 | few | TRBJ1-1
CAIRGEAGTSYEQYF | TGTGCCATCAGAGGGGAAGCGGGGACTTCCTACGAGCAGTACTTC | TRBD2 | TRBV10-3 | NA | TRBJ2-7
CASGQTGGYGYTF | TGTGCCAGCGGACAAACCGGTGGCTATGGCTACACCTTC | NA | TRBV2 | few | TRBJ1-2
CASAGGVTQHF | TGTGCCAGTGCAGGGGGGGTGACCCAGCATTTT | TRBD1 | TRBV19 | few | TRBJ1-5
CASSSAGTDTQYF | TGTGCCAGCAGTAGCGCAGGGACAGATACGCAGTATTTT | NA | TRBV7-4 | NA | TRBJ2-3
CASSYRHITGGPYEQYF | TGTGCCAGCAGTTACCGTCATATAACAGGGGGACCCTACGAGCAGTACTTC | TRBD1 | TRBV6-4 | NA | TRBJ2-7
CASSTAIRTYEQYF | TGTGCCAGCAGCACGGCCATCAGGACCTACGAGCAGTACTTC | NA | TRBV28 | few | TRBJ2-7
CASSAFWGTTDTQYF | TGTGCCAGCAGTGCCTTTTGGGGGACCACAGATACGCAGTATTTT | NA | TRBV7-8 | NA | TRBJ2-3
CSARVRDRGRGNQPQHF | TGCAGTGCTAGAGTCCGGGACAGGGGACGGGGCAATCAGCCCCAGCATTTT | TRBD1 | TRBV20-1 | NA | TRBJ1-5
CASSPRDGGNTIYF | TGCGCCAGCAGCCCCCGGGATGGAGGAAACACCATATATTTT | NA | TRBV4-3 | NA | TRBJ1-3
CAIRRGQVNEQYF | TGTGCCATCAGGAGGGGACAGGTCAACGAGCAGTACTTC | TRBD1 | TRBV10-3 | NA | TRBJ2-7
CASSYGVETQYF | TGTGCCAGCAGTTACGGGGTAGAGACCCAGTACTTC | NA | TRBV6-6 | many | TRBJ2-5
CASSLVRFVGQGNTEAFF | TGTGCCAGCAGCTTAGTTAGGTTTGTGGGACAGGGAAACACTGAAGCTTTCTTT | TRBD1 | TRBV7-8 | many | TRBJ1-1
CATSRVAETQYF | TGTGCCACCAGCAGAGTTGCGGAGACCCAGTACTTC | NA | TRBV15 | NA | TRBJ2-5
CASSDEFAEAFF | TGTGCCAGCAGTGACGAGTTCGCTGAAGCTTTCTTT | NA | TRBV2 | few | TRBJ1-1